Below are 21 T cell receptor beta chains sequenced from a single sample in a study of T cells in Graves' hyperthyroidism and ophthalmopathy. RNA transcripts were the template for amplifying TCR beta CDR3 regions. HTBI primers were the set used in a first-round RT-PCR of the TCR CDR3. TCRdb re-called the multiplex PCR reads through MiXCR, storing one row per CDR3 protein. The table includes roughly 360,000 distinct CDR3 sequences, about 13% detected once. Sequencing input: blood. These receptors were collected from a man aged 30-40 years with Graves' hyperthyroidism that later progressed to Graves' ophthalmopathy.

This clonotype showed up just a few times. V usage is TRBV4-1 and J usage is TRBJ2-5; D gene uncertain. The CDR3 extends over 15 amino acids. Trimming shortened V by 4 bases and J by 3 bases, and 15 bases separated the two germline ends. Germline V gene data show CDR1 as MGHRA and CDR2 as YSYEKL. CDR3 nucleotides: TGCGCCAGCAGCCCTTTGAGCACACGGAAAGAGACCCAGTACTTC. Translation gives CASSPLSTRKETQYF.

The chain combines TRBV5-1 with TRBJ2-2; D gene ambiguous. Germline V gene data show CDR1 as SGHRS and CDR2 as YFSETQ. The CDR3 consists of 14 residues. The ends were cut back, 6 bases at V and 0 bases at J, with 9 bases in the middle. CDR3 nucleotides: TGCGCCAGCACCGTCCAGACGAACACCGGGGAGCTGTTTTTT. Encoded protein: CASTVQTNTGELFF.

This clonotype was counted only a few times. V usage is TRBV20-1 and J usage is TRBJ2-2; TRBD1 matches 9 bases. V shed 6 bases, J shed 5 bases, and the junction held 7 bases outside the gene matches. The CDR3 length is 14 residues. Germline CDR1 and CDR2: DFQATT and SNEGSKA (reference sequence). CDR3 in amino acids: CSALGTGRTGELFF. CDR3 nucleotide sequence: TGCAGTGCCCTCGGGACAGGGAGGACCGGGGAGCTGTTTTTT.

This clonotype was seen a single time. Here the CDR3 DNA reads TGTGCCAGGAGTCCCCGACAGGGGGGGAACTATGGCTACACCTTC. Its translation is CARSPRQGGNYGYTF. The genes are TRBV12-3 or TRBV12-4 and TRBJ1-2; TRBD1 matches at 9 bases. CDR3 length: 15 residues. V trimming: 9 bases; J trimming: 2 bases; junction bases outside the gene matches: 10.

This clonotype was counted at least ten times. V is TRBV9 and J is TRBJ1-5; D gene uncertain. This CDR3 comprises 13 residues. V dropped 4 bases and J dropped 3 bases, with 8 bases sitting between them. Per the germline V gene, CDR1 is SGDLS and CDR2 is YYNGEE. CDR3 sequence reads: CASSREANQPQHF. CDR3 bases: TGTGCCAGCAGCAGGGAGGCCAATCAGCCCCAGCATTTT.

V gene TRBV10-3 combines with J gene TRBJ2-4; D uncertain. Per the germline V gene, CDR1 is ENHRY and CDR2 is SYGVKD. There are 13 residues in the CDR3. Trimming removed 3 bases from V and 7 bases from J, with 10 bases in between. The CDR3 reads CAISDLGSNIQYF. The CDR3 DNA is TGTGCCATCAGTGATCTAGGATCGAACATTCAGTACTTC.

This clonotype has at least ten counts. The chain joins TRBV13 to TRBJ2-5, with a weak D call TRBD1 (6 bases). The length of the CDR3 is 14 residues. Germline V lookup: CDR1 PRHDT, CDR2 FYEKMQ (reference sequence). V lost 5 bases and J lost 5, with 15 bases in between. CDR3 coding DNA: TGTGCCAGCAGCGTTACAGGGTATAAGGAGACCCAGTACTTC. Its translation: CASSVTGYKETQYF. Full variable domain (remainder filled in from reference TRBV13 and TRBJ2-5): AAGVIQSPRHLIKEKRETATLKCYPIPRHDTVYWYQQGPGQDPQFLISFYEKMQSDKGSIPDRFSAQQFSDYHSELNMSSLELGDSALYFCASSVTGYKETQYFGPGTRLLVL.

Only a few counts were recorded for this clonotype. The chain uses TRBV18 and TRBJ1-6, with a tentative D call TRBD1 (5 bases). The CDR3 totals 14 residues. Germline lookup yields CDR1 KGHSH and CDR2 LQKENI. V dropped 3 bases and J dropped 8 bases, with 11 bases sitting between them. For the CDR3, the DNA is TGTGCCAGCTCACCCGACGGGGGGGATTCACCCCTCCACTTT. It translates to CASSPDGGDSPLHF. Complete variable domain (other parts from reference TRBV18 and TRBJ1-6): NAGVMQNPRHLVRRRGQEARLRCSPMKGHSHVYWYRQLPEEGLKFMVYLQKENIIDESGMPKERFSAEFPKEGPSILRIQQVVRGDSAAYFCASSPDGGDSPLHFGNGTRLTVT.

This clonotype showed up just a few times. This chain connects TRBV3-1 to TRBJ2-7; the D is unclear. The CDR3 totals 14 residues. V was shortened by 3 bases and J by 0 bases, with 9 bases between the two germline ends. Germline assignment: CDR1 LGHDT and CDR2 YNNKEL (reference sequence). CDR3 in DNA: TGTGCCAGCAGCCAGGCCGTTAGCTCCTACGAGCAGTACTTC. Its protein is CASSQAVSSYEQYF.

The genes are TRBV19 and TRBJ2-7; 10 nucleotides agree with TRBD1. Germline V CDR1 and CDR2: LNHDA, SQIVND (reference sequence). The ends lost 6 bases at V and 3 bases at J; junction bases unmatched: 5. The CDR3 runs 14 residues. The CDR3 protein is CASRSTGGHYEQYF. CDR3 bases: TGTGCCAGTAGGTCGACAGGGGGCCACTACGAGCAGTACTTC.

This clonotype came up many times. The rearrangement joins TRBV15 to TRBJ1-1; a possible D gene is TRBD1 (6 bases). Germline CDR1 and CDR2: LNHNV and YYDKDF (reference sequence). The CDR3 is 14 residues long. Trimming cost V 5 bases and J 0 bases, with 10 bases left between them. The CDR3 is CATSWGGMNTEAFF. CDR3 bases: TGTGCCACCAGCTGGGGGGGCATGAACACTGAAGCTTTCTTT.

This clonotype was seen ten or more times. This rearrangement joins TRBV7-9 to TRBJ2-7; TRBD1 agrees at 7 bases. The CDR3 contains 17 residues. The germline gives CDR1 SEHNR, CDR2 FQNEAQ (reference sequence). The trim removed 4 bases at V and 3 bases at J, leaving 15 bases unmatched. Here the CDR3 reads CASSSTPGGSPHYEQYF. The CDR3 coding sequence is TGTGCCAGCAGCTCGACCCCAGGGGGTTCCCCTCACTACGAGCAGTACTTC.

The chain joins TRBV13 to TRBJ1-2; weak D call: TRBD1 (6 bases). Germline assignment: CDR1 PRHDT and CDR2 FYEKMQ (reference sequence). This CDR3 is 18 amino acids long. Between the trimmed V and J ends, which lost 3 bases and 2 bases, there was a span of 22 bases. This CDR3 is CASSLYGQLGNSNYGYTF. The DNA of the CDR3 is TGTGCCAGCAGCTTGTATGGACAGCTAGGAAATTCAAACTATGGCTACACCTTC.

This chain links TRBV2 with TRBJ1-1; 8 bases align to TRBD1. Per germline, CDR1 SNHLY and CDR2 FYNNEI. Trimming removed 6 bases from V and 4 bases from J; junction bases left unmatched: 4. The CDR3 covers 13 residues. DNA of the CDR3: TGTGCCAGCAGCCACACAGGGGGCACTGAAGCTTTCTTT. It yields the protein CASSHTGGTEAFF.

Written as DNA, the CDR3 is TGCAGCGTTGTCCTGATACCTGATACGCAGTATTTT. This gives the protein CSVVLIPDTQYF. V gene TRBV29-1 combines with J gene TRBJ2-3; D gene uncertain. The germline V and J ends were trimmed by 4 bases and 6 bases, with 11 bases remaining between them. The CDR3 loop spans 12 amino acids. The germline V gene encodes CDR1 SQVTM and CDR2 ANQGSEA.

This clonotype has a handful of counts. CDR3 sequence: CASSSAGANQPQHF. Written as DNA, the CDR3 is TGTGCCAGCAGTTCTGCAGGAGCCAATCAGCCCCAGCATTTT. The rearrangement joins TRBV27 to TRBJ1-5, with D unresolved. Germline lookup yields CDR1 MNHEY and CDR2 SMNVEV (reference sequence). Trimming stripped 4 bases from V and 3 bases from J, with 10 bases between. The CDR3 consists of 14 residues.

This clonotype was counted many times. The V call is TRBV11-2, the J call TRBJ1-2; 7 bases agree with TRBD1. The CDR3 contains 13 residues. Per germline, CDR1 SGHAT and CDR2 FQNNGV. The V and J ends lost 4 bases and 4 bases, in that order; junction bases with no gene match: 3. The CDR3 nucleotides are TGTGCCAGCAGCTCCGGGACAGTCTATGGCTACACCTTC. This sequence encodes CASSSGTVYGYTF.

This chain uses TRBV12-3 or TRBV12-4 with TRBJ2-7, with a possible D match to TRBD1 (5 bases). The V end lost 6 bases, the J end lost 3 bases, and 9 bases lay between the germline ends. The CDR3 consists of 12 residues. CDR3 sequence (DNA): TGTGCCAGCAGAGCCAGGGACTACGAGCAGTACTTC. As protein: CASRARDYEQYF.

Comments on this clonotype: A much larger clone sits a single nucleotide away, making a read error possible. The CDR3 does not end in the conserved phenylalanine or tryptophan, so this is likely a read error. The V and J genes are TRBV3-1 and TRBJ2-1; 13 bases are shared with TRBD2. The CDR3 sequence is 18 residues long. After removal of 3 bases from V and 2 bases from J, the junction contained 7 bases not matched to a gene. CDR1 and CDR2 from the germline V gene are LGHDT and YNNKEL (reference sequence). The CDR3 sequence is CASSQTSGGSYTYNEQFL. For the CDR3, the DNA is TGTGCCAGCAGCCAGACTAGCGGGGGGTCCTACACCTACAATGAGCAGTTCTTA.

This clonotype appeared many times. The rearrangement joins TRBV6-1 to TRBJ2-7; TRBD1 matches at 9 bases. Germline CDR1 and CDR2: MNHNS and SASEGT. Losses at the gene ends were 5 bases for V and 3 bases for J; bases not matched to a gene: 8. The CDR3 extends over 15 amino acids. The CDR3 spells CASSKGTGRYYEQYF. The CDR3 DNA reads TGTGCCAGCAGTAAAGGGACAGGGAGGTACTACGAGCAGTACTTC.

This clonotype was seen ten or more times. The chain recombines TRBV2 with TRBJ2-1, with D maybe TRBD2 (7 bases). Trimming shortened V by 5 bases and J by 10 bases, and 18 bases separated the two germline ends. CDR1 is SNHLY, CDR2 FYNNEI, per germline. The CDR3 spans 14 residues. CDR3 loop: CASSPRGGGIEQFF. In DNA form, the CDR3 reads TGTGCCAGCAGTCCCCGAGGGGGGGGCATCGAGCAGTTCTTC.